This is a list of T cell receptor beta chains from one sample in a study of blood T cell repertoires in COVID-19. Sequencing was performed with immunoSEQ multiplex PCR; in TCRdb, only in-frame clones are kept and a portion is missing. This sample carries roughly 340,000 clones, around 86% of them seen once, and the ten largest clones take under 6.5%. The sequencing input was peripheral blood. These TCRs come from a woman between 50 and 59 years old with COVID-19, enrolled during active disease. CDR3s include the opening cysteine and the closing phenylalanine or tryptophan. Fields, in order: V gene, D gene, J gene, CDR3 protein. The D gene is left open where the match is weak.

V: TRBV4-1; D: TRBD2; J: TRBJ2-5; CDR3: CASSQMGKSGRGQETQYF
V: TRBV5-6; D: TRBD1; J: TRBJ2-7; CDR3: CASSWTGQGVYEQYF
V: TRBV11-2; D: TRBD1; J: TRBJ1-1; CDR3: CASSPDRVNTEAFF
V: TRBV30; D: TRBD1; J: TRBJ1-6; CDR3: CASDGTGSITSPLHF
V: TRBV6-1; D: -; J: TRBJ1-3; CDR3: CASSEGAGNTIYF
V: TRBV5-4; D: -; J: TRBJ2-1; CDR3: CASSWRGLKEQFF
V: TRBV5-1; D: TRBD2; J: TRBJ2-1; CDR3: CASSDPGLAGARDEQFF
V: TRBV6-5; D: TRBD2; J: TRBJ2-3; CDR3: CASSYSGGFEGDTQYF
V: TRBV5-1; D: -; J: TRBJ2-1; CDR3: CASSLGDEGMMHEQFF
V: TRBV24-1; D: TRBD2; J: TRBJ2-5; CDR3: CATSVLAGARETQYF
V: TRBV27; D: TRBD2; J: TRBJ2-1; CDR3: CASSTRGLVVDEQFF
V: TRBV7-9; D: TRBD2; J: TRBJ2-1; CDR3: CASSDKEREGFF
V: TRBV7-9; D: TRBD1; J: TRBJ1-2; CDR3: CASSRTGRYGYTF
V: TRBV4-2; D: TRBD2; J: TRBJ2-7; CDR3: CASSGEREPPEQYF
V: TRBV9; D: -; J: TRBJ2-3; CDR3: CASSVGVGDGTDTQYF
V: TRBV5-5; D: -; J: TRBJ2-1; CDR3: CASSFSQSYNEQFF
V: TRBV2; D: -; J: TRBJ2-5; CDR3: CASGLTGIPETQYF
V: TRBV29-1; D: TRBD1; J: TRBJ1-6; CDR3: CSVDQGAGTGVITGYNSPLHF
V: TRBV7-2; D: TRBD2; J: TRBJ2-5; CDR3: CASSLWSGRLETQYF
V: TRBV30; D: -; J: TRBJ2-1; CDR3: CAWGQGVSNNEQFF
V: TRBV6-5; D: TRBD1; J: TRBJ1-1; CDR3: CASHFSGTANTEAFF
V: TRBV5-6; D: TRBD1; J: TRBJ1-6; CDR3: CASSSGTGKGSYNSPLHF
V: TRBV30; D: -; J: TRBJ1-2; CDR3: CAWMFGPRAYGYTF
V: TRBV5-1; D: TRBD1; J: TRBJ2-2; CDR3: CASSLGQGTKDTGELFF
V: TRBV18; D: TRBD2; J: TRBJ2-3; CDR3: CASSLLAELSTDTQYF
V: TRBV12-5; D: -; J: TRBJ2-5; CDR3: CASAPAGRRLQETQYF
V: TRBV4-1; D: -; J: TRBJ2-7; CDR3: CASSQGPSSYEQYF
V: TRBV18; D: -; J: TRBJ1-2; CDR3: CASSRGGADVYGYTF
V: TRBV24-1; D: TRBD2; J: TRBJ2-3; CDR3: CATSGTRLAGLPDTQYF